These 20 T cell receptor beta chains were sequenced from one sample in a study of cytomegalovirus exposure and HLA in healthy donors. The PCR ran on 60 Vbeta and 13 Jbeta primers. Profiled with immunoSEQ multiplex PCR; TCRdb holds only in-frame clones, not every one. The data contain more than 100,000 clones, approximately 15% of them singletons. Source material: PBMCs. These receptors came from a woman under 30 in good health and CMV-seronegative.

The V call is TRBV6-5, the J call TRBJ2-7; D not certain. The germline V and J ends were trimmed by 0 bases and 5 bases, with 17 bases remaining between them. CDR3 length equals 16 residues. Germline CDR1 reads MNHEY; CDR2 reads SVGAGI. As DNA, the CDR3 is TGTGCCAGCAGTTACTCGTCGAGACTGATCAGTCACGAGCAGTACTTC. Its protein product is CASSYSSRLISHEQYF.

The rearrangement uses TRBV7-9 and TRBJ1-1; 7 bases agree with TRBD1. CDR1 and CDR2 (germline): SEHNR, FQNEAQ (reference sequence). This CDR3 spans 15 amino acids. After removal of 5 bases from V and 3 bases from J, the junction contained 9 bases not matched to a gene. The CDR3 loop reads CASSITQGPHTEAFF. CDR3 in DNA: TGTGCCAGCAGCATTACACAGGGGCCCCACACTGAAGCTTTCTTT.

This clone came up a few times. This chain joins TRBV5-1 and TRBJ1-1, with D perhaps matching TRBD1 (5 bases). This CDR3 is 17 amino acids long. In germline, CDR1 is SGHRS, CDR2 YFSETQ. V was trimmed by 3 bases and J by 0 bases, leaving 18 bases between them. The CDR3 region is CASSSPLTGAVNTEAFF. In DNA form, the CDR3 reads TGCGCCAGCAGCTCACCCTTAACTGGGGCGGTGAACACTGAAGCTTTCTTT.

This chain connects TRBV5-5 to TRBJ1-2; D remains unclear. This CDR3 region has 14 residues. The V end was cut by 2 bases, the J end by 1 base, with 9 bases between. Germline V CDR1 and CDR2: SGHKS, YYEKEE (reference sequence). In nucleotides, the CDR3 is TGTGCCAGCAGCTTTGCCGCGGGTAACTATGGCTACACCTTC. It codes for CASSFAAGNYGYTF.

The gene calls are TRBV4-3 and TRBJ1-2; D ambiguous. Looked up from germline, CDR1 is LGHNA and CDR2 is YSLEER. Trimming took 1 base from V and 7 from J, leaving 7 bases between them. The CDR3 has 12 residues. DNA of the CDR3: TGCGCCAGCAGCCAAGGGGCGGGTGGCTACACCTTC. It translates to CASSQGAGGYTF.

The chain is built from TRBV30 and TRBJ1-3, with D hard to call. Trimming left V 1 base short and J 0 bases short, with 4 bases between. CDR1 and CDR2 from the germline V gene are GTSNPN and SVGIG (reference sequence). This CDR3 spans 13 amino acids. The CDR3 sequence: CAWSDNSGNTIYF. CDR3 DNA: TGTGCCTGGAGTGATAACTCTGGAAACACCATATATTTT.

The table lists this clone with a few counts. The J gene is TRBJ2-5, the V gene TRBV28; 7 bases fit TRBD1. CDR1 is MDHEN, CDR2 SYDVKM, per germline. The CDR3 is 18 amino acids. J lost 1 base, V lost 4 bases, and 15 bases had no gene match. This chain's CDR3 is CASSSSVRQGFFQETQYF. The CDR3 DNA reads as TGTGCCAGCAGTTCGAGCGTAAGACAGGGCTTCTTCCAAGAGACCCAGTACTTC. The full variable domain, completed using reference TRBV28 and TRBJ2-5, is DVKVTQSSRYLVKRTGEKVFLECVQDMDHENMFWYRQDPGLGLRLIYFSYDVKMKEKGDIPEGYSVSREKKERFSLILESASTNQTSMYLCASSSSVRQGFFQETQYFGPGTRLLVL.

This chain links TRBV2 with TRBJ2-3; a possible D gene is TRBD1 (7 bases). The germline gives CDR1 SNHLY, CDR2 FYNNEI. This CDR3 comprises 14 residues. The V gene lost 10 bases and the J gene lost 2 bases, with 16 bases spanning the gap. CDR3 sequence: CAISAGQITDTQYF. The CDR3, as DNA: TGTGCCATCTCCGCGGGACAGATCACAGATACGCAGTATTTT. Variable domain in full (rest from reference TRBV2 and TRBJ2-3): EPEVTQTPSHQVTQMGQEVILRCVPISNHLYFYWYRQILGQKVEFLVSFYNNEISEKSEIFDDQFSVERPDGSNFTLKIRSTKLEDSAMYFCAISAGQITDTQYFGPGTRLTVL.

The rearrangement joins TRBV30 to TRBJ1-2; D unresolved. CDR1 and CDR2 (germline): GTSNPN, SVGIG (reference sequence). CDR3 length equals 11 residues. Trimming removed 0 bases from V and 8 bases from J, with 7 bases in between. This CDR3 reads CAWSVLWGYTF. The CDR3 DNA follows: TGTGCCTGGAGTGTACTTTGGGGCTACACCTTC.

This clone was seen a few times. The chain has TRBV7-2 and TRBJ1-4; D is possibly TRBD1 (6 bases). Germline lookup yields CDR1 SGHTA and CDR2 FQGNSA. With 1 base removed from V and 7 bases from J, the gap between germline ends came to 13 bases. The CDR3 spans 15 residues. The CDR3: CASSLVVGASEKLFF. The CDR3 DNA reads TGTGCCAGCAGCTTAGTGGTGGGGGCCTCTGAAAAACTGTTTTTT.

The V call is TRBV5-1, the J call TRBJ2-3; 8 nucleotides line up with TRBD2. CDR3 length: 15 amino acids. V lost 8 bases, J lost 6 bases, and 14 bases stayed unmatched. Germline V gene sequence: CDR1 SGHRS, CDR2 YFSETQ. CDR3 bases: TGCGCCAGTACTACCGGGACTAGTTCTTTGGATACGCAGTATTTT. The encoded protein is CASTTGTSSLDTQYF. Supplemented by reference TRBV5-1 and TRBJ2-3, the full variable domain reads KAGVTQTPRYLIKTRGQQVTLSCSPISGHRSVSWYQQTPGQGLQFLFEYFSETQRNKGNFPGRFSGRQFSNSRSEMNVSTLELGDSALYLCASTTGTSSLDTQYFGPGTRLTVL.

The genes are TRBV2 and TRBJ2-1; no clear D gene. This CDR3 contains 14 residues. Germline CDR1 is SNHLY and CDR2 is FYNNEI. With 1 base removed from V and 7 bases from J, the gap between germline ends came to 11 bases. CDR3: CASSEVLPPNEQFF. Written as DNA, the CDR3 is TGTGCCAGCAGTGAAGTACTCCCTCCGAATGAGCAGTTCTTC.

The rearrangement joins TRBV19 to TRBJ1-2; no reliable D call. The CDR3 is 14 amino acids. From germline, CDR1 is LNHDA and CDR2 SQIVND (reference sequence). The V end was cut by 5 bases, the J end by 2 bases, with 12 bases between. CDR3 DNA sequence: TGTGCCAGTAGTCGCGAGGCGGGCAACTATGGCTACACCTTC. This translates into CASSREAGNYGYTF.

The chain uses TRBV4-1 and TRBJ2-2; D call uncertain. Germline CDR1 MGHRA, CDR2 YSYEKL. The CDR3 extends over 16 amino acids. Trimming cost V 0 bases and J 5 bases, with 13 bases left between them. The CDR3 bases are TGCGCCAGCAGCCAAGATGGATTCGCGCGGACCGGGGAGCTGTTTTTT. It is translated as CASSQDGFARTGELFF.

In its sample, this clone was seen a few times. V gene TRBV5-1 combines with J gene TRBJ2-3, with D perhaps matching TRBD2 (5 bases). CDR3 size: 17 residues. Per germline, CDR1 SGHRS and CDR2 YFSETQ. The V end was cut by 3 bases, the J end by 2 bases, with 19 bases between. The CDR3 reads CASSWPTREIVTDTQYF. The DNA of the CDR3 is TGCGCCAGCAGCTGGCCCACGAGGGAGATCGTCACAGATACGCAGTATTTT.

V is TRBV29-1 and J is TRBJ2-3; D not certain. Per the germline V gene, CDR1 is SQVTM and CDR2 is ANQGSEA. Between the trimmed V and J ends, which lost 6 bases and 7 bases, there was a span of 17 bases. The CDR3 consists of 13 residues. CDR3 loop: CSVAPSGLNTQYF. CDR3 coding DNA: TGCAGCGTCGCCCCCTCTGGCTTAAATACGCAGTATTTT.

This chain links TRBV5-4 with TRBJ1-2; 8 bases are shared with TRBD1. The CDR3 is made up of 16 amino acids. The germline V gene encodes CDR1 SGHNT and CDR2 YYREEE (reference sequence). With V trimmed by 3 bases and J by 7 bases, 14 bases remained unmatched. CDR3 sequence: CASSSPPYRGVAGYTF. Written as DNA, the CDR3 is TGTGCCAGCAGCTCGCCCCCCTACAGGGGGGTTGCTGGCTACACCTTC.

V usage is TRBV11-2 and J usage is TRBJ2-7; 12 nucleotides align to TRBD2. This CDR3 is built from 14 residues. Germline values: CDR1 SGHAT, CDR2 FQNNGV. V dropped 6 bases and J dropped 3; count of bases not matched to a gene: 3. The CDR3 DNA sequence: TGTGCCAGCAGAAGACTAGCGGGAGACTACGAGCAGTACTTC. Translating it yields CASRRLAGDYEQYF.

This clone was found a few times. This chain links TRBV7-8 with TRBJ2-2; D gene ambiguous. V was pared by 2 bases and J by 3 bases, with 10 bases between. The CDR3 has 15 amino acids. The germline V gene has CDR1 SGHVS and CDR2 FQNEAQ. The CDR3 reads CASSLLTRDTGELFF. The CDR3 region has the DNA TGTGCCAGCAGCTTATTGACTCGGGACACCGGGGAGCTGTTTTTT. The complete variable domain, with remaining parts taken from reference TRBV7-8 and TRBJ2-2, reads GAGVSQSPRYKVAKRGQDVALRCDPISGHVSLFWYQQALGQGPEFLTYFQNEAQLDKSGLPSDRFFAERPEGSVSTLKIQRTQQEDSAVYLCASSLLTRDTGELFFGEGSRLTVL.

This clone was picked up a small number of times. The chain combines TRBV29-1 with TRBJ1-2; 8 bases line up with TRBD1. V lost 6 bases, J lost 4 bases, and 10 bases stayed unmatched. The CDR3 has 14 amino acids. The V gene's germline CDR1 is SQVTM and CDR2 ANQGSEA. The CDR3 bases are TGCAGCGTCGAACCTGTCGGGACAGGCTATGGCTACACCTTC. This encodes CSVEPVGTGYGYTF.